Presented here are 29 T cell receptor beta chains from one specimen sequenced in a study of T cells expressing NK-cell markers. With the 5' RACE reads reprocessed, TCRdb shows one record per CDR3 protein and no DNA. This repertoire comprises about 390,000 distinct CDR3 sequences; its ten largest clones make up about 10%. The material sequenced was blood T cells: a sorted CD56 or NKG2C T cell subset, CD4+ or CD8+ T cells, or bulk PBMC T cells (not recorded which). The receptor set was obtained from a woman between 45 and 65 years old in good health.

The V call is TRBV24-1, the J call TRBJ2-3. There are 14 residues in the CDR3. The germline V gene has CDR1 KGHDR and CDR2 SFDVKD. CDR3 in amino acids: CATGVEASTDTQYF.

This chain connects TRBV6-5 to TRBJ1-1; there is no DNA to check the TCRdb D call of TRBD1. CDR3 length: 15 amino acids. Germline lookup yields CDR1 MNHEY and CDR2 SVGAGI. The CDR3 loop is CASSYAPAISSEAFF.

The V gene is TRBV5-1, the J gene TRBJ2-1; TCRdb returns TRBD2, unconfirmable since there is no DNA. The CDR3 extends over 16 amino acids. Germline lookup yields CDR1 SGHRS and CDR2 YFSETQ. The CDR3 region is CASSLLSGRLGNEQFF.

The chain recombines TRBV24-1 with TRBJ2-5; TCRdb names TRBD2, which stays unverified in the absence of DNA. Germline-derived CDR1 and CDR2 are KGHDR and SFDVKD. The CDR3 covers 15 residues. This CDR3 reads CATSRPALGGETQYF.

The chain links TRBV5-1 to TRBJ2-3; TCRdb gives TRBD2 as the D gene, but with no DNA this cannot be confirmed. CDR3 length: 16 residues. Germline CDR1 reads SGHRS; CDR2 reads YFSETQ. Here the CDR3 reads CASSSTSGRASDTQYF.

The chain has TRBV29-1 and TRBJ2-5; no DNA is available, so the TRBD1 call from TCRdb remains unchecked. CDR1 is SQVTM and CDR2 is ANQGSEA in the germline V gene. The CDR3 runs 16 residues. CDR3 in amino acids: CSVEESRGRLIETQYF.

The chain links TRBV5-1 to TRBJ1-1; TCRdb reports TRBD1, a call that lacks DNA to check it against. In germline, CDR1 is SGHRS, CDR2 YFSETQ. This CDR3 comprises 16 residues. CDR3 protein: CASSSRTGGMNTEAFF.

The V call is TRBV9, the J call TRBJ2-2; the D call from TCRdb, TRBD1, cannot be confirmed without DNA. The CDR3 covers 16 residues. Per the germline V gene, CDR1 is SGDLS and CDR2 is YYNGEE. CDR3 sequence reads: CASSKIRGRMTGELFF. Full variable domain (missing parts from reference TRBV9 and TRBJ2-2): DSGVTQTPKHLITATGQRVTLRCSPRSGDLSVYWYQQSLDQGLQFLIQYYNGEERAKGNILERFSAQQFPDLHSELNLSSLELGDSALYFCASSKIRGRMTGELFFGEGSRLTVL.

The V and J genes are TRBV5-1 and TRBJ2-5; TCRdb outputs TRBD1, but without DNA this stays unchecked. There are 15 residues in the CDR3. Germline CDR1 is SGHRS and CDR2 is YFSETQ. Here the CDR3 reads CASSLDGQGKETQYF.

The chain uses TRBV11-2 and TRBJ2-3; TCRdb proposes TRBD1, but this gene call is untestable without DNA. CDR1 is SGHAT, CDR2 FQNNGV, per germline. CDR3 length: 15 amino acids. CDR3 sequence reads: CASSPGTGATDTQYF.

V and J are TRBV14 and TRBJ2-3; the TRBD1 assignment by TCRdb is unverifiable without DNA. The CDR3 is 15 amino acids. The V gene's germline CDR1 is SGHDN and CDR2 FVKESK. The CDR3 sequence: CASSQTSGGLDTQYF.

The rearrangement links TRBV7-9 to TRBJ1-1; lacking DNA, the TRBD1 call made by TCRdb goes unchecked. This CDR3 comprises 16 residues. The V gene's germline CDR1 is SEHNR and CDR2 FQNEAQ (reference sequence). The CDR3 region is CASSSNRGRRNTEAFF.

The gene calls are TRBV5-1 and TRBJ2-2; as DNA is missing, the TRBD2 call by TCRdb cannot be tested. Germline CDR1 reads SGHRS; CDR2 reads YFSETQ. CDR3 length: 17 residues. CDR3 protein: CASSLEGLAGSTGELFF.

The chain uses TRBV5-1 and TRBJ2-3; TCRdb reports TRBD2, a call that lacks DNA to check it against. Looked up from germline, CDR1 is SGHRS and CDR2 is YFSETQ. The CDR3 is 17 residues long. CDR3 amino acids: CASSAGLAGGGTDTQYF.

The chain carries TRBV28 and TRBJ1-4. This CDR3 is built from 12 residues. Germline loops: CDR1 MDHEN, CDR2 SYDVKM. The CDR3 here is CASSLQVGELFF.

J is TRBJ2-5 and V is TRBV20-1; TCRdb's assignment of TRBD2 cannot be checked, as there is no DNA. The CDR3 has 16 residues. The germline CDR1 and CDR2 sequences are DFQATT and SNEGSKA (reference sequence). CDR3 loop: CSARDIAGDARETQYF.

This chain connects TRBV12-5 to TRBJ2-7. This CDR3 region has 14 residues. Germline CDR1 and CDR2: LGHNT and FRNRAP. CDR3 loop: CASGLGIGTYEQYF. Full variable domain (missing parts from reference TRBV12-5 and TRBJ2-7): DARVTQTPRHKVTEMGQEVTMRCQPILGHNTVFWYRQTMMQGLELLAYFRNRAPLDDSGMPKDRFSAEMPDATLATLKIQPSEPRDSAVYFCASGLGIGTYEQYFGPGTRLTVT.

The V call is TRBV10-2, the J call TRBJ1-5; TCRdb indicates TRBD1, and absent DNA this call remains unverified. Per the germline V gene, CDR1 is WSHSY and CDR2 is SAAADI. The CDR3 has 14 amino acids. This chain's CDR3 is CTERGGYSNQPQHF.

The rearrangement uses TRBV10-3 and TRBJ1-1. This CDR3 is 16 amino acids long. CDR1 is ENHRY and CDR2 is SYGVKD in the germline V gene. CDR3 in amino acids: CAISLMTAAGNTEAFF.

V usage is TRBV28 and J usage is TRBJ1-1; TCRdb names TRBD1, which stays unverified in the absence of DNA. Per the germline V gene, CDR1 is MDHEN and CDR2 is SYDVKM. CDR3 length equals 15 residues. Here the CDR3 reads CASAEQGGLNTEAFF.

The chain has TRBV12-3 or TRBV12-4 and TRBJ2-1; the TCRdb D gene call, TRBD1, has no DNA to confirm it. CDR3 length equals 16 residues. CDR3 amino acids: CASSPQGGDSYNEQFF.

The V gene is TRBV12-3 or TRBV12-4, the J gene TRBJ2-7; TCRdb selects TRBD1, and the lack of DNA leaves this call unchecked. This CDR3 has 15 residues. The CDR3 loop is CASSSQGGRMGEQYF.

J is TRBJ1-1 and V is TRBV19. Per the germline V gene, CDR1 is LNHDA and CDR2 is SQIVND (reference sequence). The CDR3 is 13 amino acids. CDR3 protein: CASSSQEGTEAFF.

The rearrangement links TRBV5-1 to TRBJ2-1; checking the TCRdb D call of TRBD2 is not possible without DNA. Germline CDR1 SGHRS, CDR2 YFSETQ. The CDR3 has 16 residues. The CDR3 reads CASSLRGESSYNEQFF.

This chain links TRBV9 with TRBJ1-4. CDR1 and CDR2 (germline): SGDLS, YYNGEE. This CDR3 is built from 13 residues. CDR3 loop: CASSGHSDEKLFF.

This chain uses TRBV7-9 with TRBJ2-2. The CDR3 sequence is 12 residues long. Germline V CDR1 and CDR2: SEHNR, FQNEAQ (reference sequence). CDR3 region: CASSSDDRELFF.

The chain links TRBV21-1 to TRBJ2-7; without DNA, the TCRdb call of TRBD1 cannot be checked. TRBV21-1 is tagged as a pseudogene. The CDR3 runs to 15 residues. The CDR3: CASSRIRDRRLEQYF.

This chain uses TRBV20-1 with TRBJ2-3; with no DNA, the TCRdb D assignment of TRBD2 cannot be verified. Germline V gene lookup returns CDR1 DFQATT and CDR2 SNEGSKA (reference sequence). The CDR3 contains 13 residues. CDR3 in amino acids: CSARREFTDTQYF.

The rearrangement joins TRBV7-2 to TRBJ2-5. Germline-derived CDR1 and CDR2 are SGHTA and FQGNSA. The CDR3 consists of 14 residues. This chain's CDR3 is CASSLAWQKETQYF.